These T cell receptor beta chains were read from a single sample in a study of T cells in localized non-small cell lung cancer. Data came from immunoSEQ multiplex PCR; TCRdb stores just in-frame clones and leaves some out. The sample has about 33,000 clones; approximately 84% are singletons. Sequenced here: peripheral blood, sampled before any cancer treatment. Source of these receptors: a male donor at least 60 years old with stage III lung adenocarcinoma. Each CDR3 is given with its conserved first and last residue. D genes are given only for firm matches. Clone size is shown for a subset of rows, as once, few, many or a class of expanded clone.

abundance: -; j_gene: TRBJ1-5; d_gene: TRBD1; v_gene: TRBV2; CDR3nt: TGTGCCAGCTGGACAGGGGTGATGGGATCCGTCAGAGGAGAGCCCCAGCATTTT; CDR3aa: CASWTGVMGSVRGEPQHF
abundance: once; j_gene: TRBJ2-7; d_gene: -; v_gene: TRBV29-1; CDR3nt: TGCAGCGTTGTTGAGGGGTCCTACGAGCAGTACTTC; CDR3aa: CSVVEGSYEQYF
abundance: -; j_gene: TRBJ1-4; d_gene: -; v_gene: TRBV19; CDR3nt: TGTGCCAGTAGTATATGGGGTTCAACTAATGAAAAACTGTTTTTT; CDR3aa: CASSIWGSTNEKLFF
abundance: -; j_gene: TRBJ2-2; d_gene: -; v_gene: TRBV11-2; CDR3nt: TGTGCCAGCAGCTCCCAGGCCGGGACTCACCCCATCTACACCGGGGAGCTGTTTTTT; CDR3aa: CASSSQAGTHPIYTGELFF
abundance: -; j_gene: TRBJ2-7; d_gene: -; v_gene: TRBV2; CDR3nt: TGTGCCAGCAACCGAGGGGGGCCCCGTAGCATCTACGAGCAGTACTTC; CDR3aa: CASNRGGPRSIYEQYF
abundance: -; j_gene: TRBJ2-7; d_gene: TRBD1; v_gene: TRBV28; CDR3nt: TGTGCCAGCAGTATACCGGGACAGGGGGCTTCCGAGCAGTACTTC; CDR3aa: CASSIPGQGASEQYF
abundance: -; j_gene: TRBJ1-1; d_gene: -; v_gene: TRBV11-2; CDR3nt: TGTGCCAGCAGCCCGGCCCCTTTAAACACTGAAGCTTTCTTT; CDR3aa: CASSPAPLNTEAFF
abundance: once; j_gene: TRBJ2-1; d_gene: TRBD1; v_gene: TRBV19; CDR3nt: TGTGCCAGTAGTATGGACAGGACCCGCAATGAGCAGTTCTTC; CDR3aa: CASSMDRTRNEQFF
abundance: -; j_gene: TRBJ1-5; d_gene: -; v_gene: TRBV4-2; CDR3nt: TGTGCCAGCAGCCACCTCCGGACGGGGGAGGAAGGTCAGCCCCAGCATTTT; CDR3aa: CASSHLRTGEEGQPQHF
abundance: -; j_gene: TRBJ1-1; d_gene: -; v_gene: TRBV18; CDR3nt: TGTGCCAGCTCATTTTCGGGGGACACTGAAGCTTTCTTT; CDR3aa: CASSFSGDTEAFF
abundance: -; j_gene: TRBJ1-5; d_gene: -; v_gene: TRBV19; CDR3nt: TGTGCCAGTAGTATTGGCAGGGGATTCGATCAGCCCCAGCATTTT; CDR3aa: CASSIGRGFDQPQHF
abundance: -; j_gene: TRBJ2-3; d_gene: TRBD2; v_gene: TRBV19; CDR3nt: TGTGCCAGCAGTACCCCCGGACTAGCGGGAACTCTTAGCACAGATACGCAGTATTTT; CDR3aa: CASSTPGLAGTLSTDTQYF
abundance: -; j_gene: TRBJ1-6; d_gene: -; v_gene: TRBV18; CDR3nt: TGTGCCAGCTCGGGGGGTTCTAATTCACCCCTCCACTTT; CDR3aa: CASSGGSNSPLHF
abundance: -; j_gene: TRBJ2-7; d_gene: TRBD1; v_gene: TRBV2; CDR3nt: TGTGCCAGCAGAAGGGGACAGGGGGCAGGCGAGCAGTACTTC; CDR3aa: CASRRGQGAGEQYF
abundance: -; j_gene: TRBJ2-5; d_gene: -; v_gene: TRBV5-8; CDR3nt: TGTGCCAGCAGCTCGATGTTCCAAGAGACCCAGTACTTC; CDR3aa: CASSSMFQETQYF
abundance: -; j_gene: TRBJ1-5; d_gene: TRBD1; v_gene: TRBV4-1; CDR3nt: TGCGCCAGCAGCCAAACGGACAGGGTCAATAATCAGCCCCAGCATTTT; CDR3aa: CASSQTDRVNNQPQHF
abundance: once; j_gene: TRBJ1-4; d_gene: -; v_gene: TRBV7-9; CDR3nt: TGTGCCAGCAGCTTAGGCAGAACTAATGAAAAACTGTTTTTT; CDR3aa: CASSLGRTNEKLFF
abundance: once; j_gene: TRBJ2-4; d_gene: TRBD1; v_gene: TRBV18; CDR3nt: TGTGCCAGCTCACCGATCCGACAGGGGGGAGACTTGCAGTACTTC; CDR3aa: CASSPIRQGGDLQYF
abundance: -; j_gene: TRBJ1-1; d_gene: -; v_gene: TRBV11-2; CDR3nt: TGTGCCAGCAGCTTGCTGGGCCACCTTAATGAAGCTTTCTTT; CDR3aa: CASSLLGHLNEAFF
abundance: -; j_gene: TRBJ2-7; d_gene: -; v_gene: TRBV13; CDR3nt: TGTGCCAGCAGCCGGCAGGGGGGGGCCTACGAGCAGTACTTC; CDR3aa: CASSRQGGAYEQYF
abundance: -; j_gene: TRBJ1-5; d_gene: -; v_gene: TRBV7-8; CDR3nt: TGTGCCAGCGGCGGGGCAGGAAGCAATCAGCCCCAGCATTTT; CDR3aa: CASGGAGSNQPQHF
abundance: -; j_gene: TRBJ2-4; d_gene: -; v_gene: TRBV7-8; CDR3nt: TGTGCCAGCAGCTTTGGCCAGCCGAACATTCAGTACTTC; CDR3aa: CASSFGQPNIQYF
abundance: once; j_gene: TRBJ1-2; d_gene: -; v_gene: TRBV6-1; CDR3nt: TGTGCCAGCAGTGATCAGGGCCTCTATGGCTACACCTTC; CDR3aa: CASSDQGLYGYTF
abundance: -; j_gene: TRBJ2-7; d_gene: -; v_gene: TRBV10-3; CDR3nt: TGTGCCATCAGTTGGGACCGAGCGAGTGACGAGCAGTACTTC; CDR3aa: CAISWDRASDEQYF
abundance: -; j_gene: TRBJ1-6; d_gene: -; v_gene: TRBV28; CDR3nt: TGTGCCAGCAAAACAGGGTACTCACCCCTCCACTTT; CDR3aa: CASKTGYSPLHF
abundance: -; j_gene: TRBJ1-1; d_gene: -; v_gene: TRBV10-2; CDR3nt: TGCGCCAGCAGTGACCCTAAGTGGGGGGAAGCTGAAGCTTTCTTT; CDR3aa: CASSDPKWGEAEAFF
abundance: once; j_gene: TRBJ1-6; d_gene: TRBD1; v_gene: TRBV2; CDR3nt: TGTGCCAGCGCAGGACAGGGTGACTCACCCCTCCACTTT; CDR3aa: CASAGQGDSPLHF
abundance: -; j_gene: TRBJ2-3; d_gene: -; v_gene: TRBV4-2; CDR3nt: TGTGCCAGCAGCCAAGCACTCCCTGATACGCAGTATTTT; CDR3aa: CASSQALPDTQYF
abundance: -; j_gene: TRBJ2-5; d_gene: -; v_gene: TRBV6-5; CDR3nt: TGTGCCAGCAGTTACTCTGTCAAAGAGACCCAGTACTTC; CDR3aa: CASSYSVKETQYF
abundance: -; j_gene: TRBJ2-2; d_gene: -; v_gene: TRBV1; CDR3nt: TGCACCAGCAGCCCCGTCAGGGAGGAGCTGTTTTTT; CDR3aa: CTSSPVREELFF
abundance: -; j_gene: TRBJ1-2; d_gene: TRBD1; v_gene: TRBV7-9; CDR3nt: TGTGCCAGCAGCTTTACCCCGGGACAGGGGACCTATGGCTACACCTTC; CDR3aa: CASSFTPGQGTYGYTF
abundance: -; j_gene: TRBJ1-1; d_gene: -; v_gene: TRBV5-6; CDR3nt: TGTGCCAGCAGCTTGGGTCCGAACACTGAAGCTTTCTTT; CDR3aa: CASSLGPNTEAFF
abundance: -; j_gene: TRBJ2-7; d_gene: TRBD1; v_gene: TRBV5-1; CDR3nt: TGCGCCAGCAGCTTGGATGAGACAGGGCTCTACGAGCAGTACTTC; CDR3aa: CASSLDETGLYEQYF
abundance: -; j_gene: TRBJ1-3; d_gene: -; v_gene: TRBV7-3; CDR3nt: TGTGCCAGCAGCTCCGTCTTGGGAAACACCATATATTTT; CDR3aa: CASSSVLGNTIYF
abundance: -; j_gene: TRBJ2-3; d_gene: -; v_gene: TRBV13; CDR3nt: TGTGCCAGCAGCTACCGTCGATACCCCTTCACAGATACGCAGTATTTT; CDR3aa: CASSYRRYPFTDTQYF
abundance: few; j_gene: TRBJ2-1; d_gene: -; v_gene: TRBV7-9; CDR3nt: TGTGCCAGCAAACCTCGGAGGTCGAAGGCCTACAATGAGCAGTTCTTC; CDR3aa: CASKPRRSKAYNEQFF
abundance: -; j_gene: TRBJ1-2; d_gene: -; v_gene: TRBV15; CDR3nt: TGTGCCACCAGCACCAACAGGGAGGGTATCTATGGCTACACCTTC; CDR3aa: CATSTNREGIYGYTF
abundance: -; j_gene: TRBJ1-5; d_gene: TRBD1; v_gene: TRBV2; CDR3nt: TGTGCCAGCAGTTTCCTACAGGGGGGCAATCAGCCCCAGCATTTT; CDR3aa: CASSFLQGGNQPQHF
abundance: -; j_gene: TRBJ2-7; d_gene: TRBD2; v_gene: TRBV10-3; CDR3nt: TGTGCCGCGGGAGCAGGGCGGCAGTACTTC; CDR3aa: CAAGAGRQYF
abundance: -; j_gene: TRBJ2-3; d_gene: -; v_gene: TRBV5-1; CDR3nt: TGCGCCAGCAGCGGGAGTGTAGGGAGCACAGATACGCAGTATTTT; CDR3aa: CASSGSVGSTDTQYF
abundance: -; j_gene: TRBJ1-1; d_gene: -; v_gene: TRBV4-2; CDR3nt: TGTGCCAGCAGCCAAGATTGGGCTAAGAACACTGAAGCTTTCTTT; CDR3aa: CASSQDWAKNTEAFF
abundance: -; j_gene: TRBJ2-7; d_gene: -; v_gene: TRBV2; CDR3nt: TGTGCCAGCGAGGCGGCCGGGCAGTACTTC; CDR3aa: CASEAAGQYF